This is a list of T cell receptor beta chains from one sample in a study of T-cell memory formation after mild COVID-19. TCRdb re-derived calls from the 5' RACE reads in MiXCR, one entry per CDR3 protein. This table holds roughly 99,000 distinct CDR3 sequences, approximately 14% found once. The sequencing input was PBMCs or a T cell subset sorted from them (not recorded which). The source is a man aged 18 to 30 who had mild COVID-19 (a few samples of this study predate the infection). Cell type and time point are not known. Both conserved end residues are part of each CDR3. The order of the fields is CDR3 length, D gene, J gene, clone size, V gene, CDR3 DNA, CDR3 protein. D genes are given only for firm matches. A clone size is listed for some rows: how often the clone was seen (once, few, many), or a class if it is expanded.

>15|TRBD1|TRBJ1-1|few|TRBV12-3/TRBV12-4
TGTGCCAGCAGTTTTATAGGAGGGGGCTTTTCCGAAGCTTTCTTT
CASSFIGGGFSEAFF
>12|-|TRBJ1-1|few|TRBV27
TGTGCCAGCAGGGGGGTAGCGACTGAAGCTTTCTTT
CASRGVATEAFF
>16|TRBD1|TRBJ2-3|many|TRBV18
TGTGCCAGCTCAGCACAGGGGGCGGATAGCACAGATACGCAGTATTTT
CASSAQGADSTDTQYF
>14|TRBD1|TRBJ2-7|-|TRBV10-3
TGTGCCATCAGTGAGTCGGGACAGATCGTCGAGCAGTACTTC
CAISESGQIVEQYF
>14|TRBD1|TRBJ1-5|-|TRBV28
TGTGCCAGCAGCAACAGGGGGCTAATTCAGCCCCAGCATTTT
CASSNRGLIQPQHF
>14|-|TRBJ1-1|-|TRBV25-1
TGTGCCAGCAGGCGAGGACAAAGGAACACTGAAGCTTTCTTT
CASRRGQRNTEAFF
>15|-|TRBJ2-4|-|TRBV14
TGTGCCAGCAGCCAAGACGGGCTAGCCAAAAACATTCAGTACTTC
CASSQDGLAKNIQYF
>13|TRBD1|TRBJ1-2|-|TRBV9
TGTGCCAGCAGCAAGGACAGGGACTATGGCTACACCTTC
CASSKDRDYGYTF
>15|TRBD2|TRBJ2-3|-|TRBV11-2
TGTGCCAGCAGCCAGACTAGCGGGGGCACAGATACGCAGTATTTT
CASSQTSGGTDTQYF
>13|-|TRBJ1-2|few|TRBV7-2
TGTGCCAGCAGCCCCCCTGGGGCCTGTGGCTACACCTTC
CASSPPGACGYTF
>16|TRBD1|TRBJ1-4|few|TRBV6-6
TGTGCCAGCAGCCCTGCCGGGACAGGAATTAATGAAAAACTGTTTTTT
CASSPAGTGINEKLFF
>13|TRBD2|TRBJ2-3|few|TRBV6-4
TGTGCCAGCAGTGACTCCGGGGGGGTAACGCAGTATTTT
CASSDSGGVTQYF
>16|-|TRBJ1-1|-|TRBV6-6
TGTGCCAGCAGACCCTTGGGTCTGGGGATTAACACTGAAGCTTTCTTT
CASRPLGLGINTEAFF
>15|TRBD2|TRBJ2-1|-|TRBV7-2
TGTGCCAGCAGCTTATCGCCTAGCGGGGGGAATGAGCAGTTCTTC
CASSLSPSGGNEQFF
>15|-|TRBJ2-7|many|TRBV7-9
TGTGCCAGCACCCATGGGGCGGCGGGATTCTACGAGCAGTACTTC
CASTHGAAGFYEQYF
>13|-|TRBJ1-5|many|TRBV6-2/TRBV6-3
TGTGCCAGCAGCTTCAAAGGGAATCAGCCCCAGCATTTT
CASSFKGNQPQHF
>16|-|TRBJ2-2|few|TRBV29-1
TGCAGCGTTGAAAATCCAGGAGGTGCCGACACCGGGGAGCTGTTTTTT
CSVENPGGADTGELFF
>17|TRBD1|TRBJ1-5|-|TRBV4-3
TGCGCCAGCAGCCAAGATGTCGACAGGGCATTCAATCAGCCCCAGCATTTT
CASSQDVDRAFNQPQHF
>11|-|TRBJ2-3|few|TRBV7-2
TGTGCCAGCAGCTTAGCGAATACGCAGTATTTT
CASSLANTQYF
>15|-|TRBJ2-2|few|TRBV6-2/TRBV6-3
TGTGCCAGCAGTTCCCTCCAGGAATTAGCCGGGGAGCTGTTTTTT
CASSSLQELAGELFF
>15|TRBD2|TRBJ2-1|medium-sized|TRBV6-4
TGTGCCAGCAGTGACTCAGCGGGGGGGCCGAATGAGCAGTTCTTC
CASSDSAGGPNEQFF
>13|-|TRBJ1-2|few|TRBV2
TGTGCCAGCAGTGAAAGGGCGGGGTATGGCTACACCTTC
CASSERAGYGYTF
>13|-|TRBJ2-4|-|TRBV12-3/TRBV12-4
TGTGCCAGCCTGGAGGGCTCCCAAAACATTCAGTACTTC
CASLEGSQNIQYF
>12|-|TRBJ1-2|once|TRBV29-1
TGCCGCGTTGAGCTGGAACCGGGTGGCTACACCTTC
CRVELEPGGYTF
>14|TRBD1|TRBJ2-7|few|TRBV6-2/TRBV6-3
TGTGCCAGCAGTTTTACCCGACAGGGACACGAGCAGTACTTC
CASSFTRQGHEQYF
>17|TRBD2|TRBJ2-3|-|TRBV3-1
TGTGCCAGCAGCCAAGATCTAGCGGGGGGACCATTGGATACGCAGTATTTT
CASSQDLAGGPLDTQYF
>12|-|TRBJ1-1|-|TRBV7-9
TGTGCCAGCCGCCGGTGGGACACTGAAGCTTTCTTT
CASRRWDTEAFF
>14|TRBD2|TRBJ2-4|-|TRBV3-1
TGTGCCAGCAGTAGTAGCGGGGGAGAAAACATTCAGTACTTC
CASSSSGGENIQYF